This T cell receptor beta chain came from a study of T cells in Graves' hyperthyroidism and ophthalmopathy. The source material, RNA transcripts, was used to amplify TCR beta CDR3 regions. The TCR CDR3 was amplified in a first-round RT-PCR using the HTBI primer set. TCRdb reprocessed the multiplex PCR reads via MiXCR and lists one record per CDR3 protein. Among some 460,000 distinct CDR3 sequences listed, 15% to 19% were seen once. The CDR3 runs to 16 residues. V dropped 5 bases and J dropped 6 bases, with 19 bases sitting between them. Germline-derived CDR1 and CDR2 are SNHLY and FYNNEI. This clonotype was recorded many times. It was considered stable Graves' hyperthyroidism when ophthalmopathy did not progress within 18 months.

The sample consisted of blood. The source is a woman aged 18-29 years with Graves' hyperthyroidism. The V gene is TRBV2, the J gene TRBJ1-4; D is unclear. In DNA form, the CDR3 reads TGTGCCAGCAGTCCTACTACTTGGGGATATCATGAAAAACTGTTTTTT. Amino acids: CASSPTTWGYHEKLFF.